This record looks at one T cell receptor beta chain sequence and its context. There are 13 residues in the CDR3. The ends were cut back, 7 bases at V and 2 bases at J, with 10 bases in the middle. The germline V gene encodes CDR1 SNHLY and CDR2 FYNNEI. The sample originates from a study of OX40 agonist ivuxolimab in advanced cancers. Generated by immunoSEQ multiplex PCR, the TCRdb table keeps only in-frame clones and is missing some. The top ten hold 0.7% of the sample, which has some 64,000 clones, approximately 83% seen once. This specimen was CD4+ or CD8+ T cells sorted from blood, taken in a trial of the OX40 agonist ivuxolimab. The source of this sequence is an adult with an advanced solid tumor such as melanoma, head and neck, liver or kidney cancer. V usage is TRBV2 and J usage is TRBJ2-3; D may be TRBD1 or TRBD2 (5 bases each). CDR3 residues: CASTGTNTDTQYF. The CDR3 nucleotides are TGTGCCAGCACCGGGACCAACACAGATACGCAGTATTTT.